The present entry profiles one T cell receptor (beta chain) with its context. The data belong to a study of blood T cell repertoires in COVID-19. Study summary: Sources were T cells, B-cell-depleted T cells, or PBMCs; the material itself was cDNA or gDNA.

Per the original data handling: The authors estimated nucleated cell counts from reference gene primer amplification. Profiled with immunoSEQ multiplex PCR; TCRdb holds only in-frame clones, not every one. Clonal size and the V and J genes are those of that table, whereas D and trimming came from the DNA. The sample shows fewer than 150,000 clones, around 78% of them seen only once. Per germline, CDR1 MDHEN and CDR2 SYDVKM. J gave up 2 bases and V 7 bases, and 14 bases lay outside the gene matches. The CDR3 covers 16 residues. This receptor was obtained from a human donor in a cohort sampled during active COVID-19. Sequencing was performed on peripheral blood. This rearrangement joins TRBV28 to TRBJ2-7; TRBD1 aligns across 7 bases. CDR3 protein: CASMGVGTASPYEQYF. The CDR3, as DNA: TGTGCCAGCATGGGTGTCGGGACAGCAAGCCCCTACGAGCAGTACTTC. The variable domain in full, with the rest retrieved from reference TRBV28 and TRBJ2-7, is DVKVTQSSRYLVKRTGEKVFLECVQDMDHENMFWYRQDPGLGLRLIYFSYDVKMKEKGDIPEGYSVSREKKERFSLILESASTNQTSMYLCASMGVGTASPYEQYFGPGTRLTVT.